This T cell receptor beta chain was identified in a study of cytomegalovirus exposure and HLA in healthy donors. 13 Jbeta primers and 60 Vbeta primers were used for the PCR. Sequenced by immunoSEQ multiplex PCR; TCRdb stores in-frame clones only, minus some. Of approximately 100,000 clones in the sample, 65% to 75% were seen once. The V end lost 4 bases, the J end lost 1 base, and 14 bases lay between the germline ends. The CDR3 sequence is 15 residues long. The germline V gene has CDR1 SGHRS and CDR2 YFSETQ. Unrecorded immune exposures were likely, despite nominal health at sampling. This clone was seen just once.

This TCR was recovered from a man between 35 and 55 years old in good health and CMV-seropositive. Material: PBMCs. The chain joins TRBV5-1 to TRBJ2-5; tentative D call: TRBD1 (6 bases). The CDR3 protein is CASSRTTGPQETQYF. The CDR3 DNA follows: TGCGCCAGCAGCAGAACAACAGGGCCCCAAGAGACCCAGTACTTC.